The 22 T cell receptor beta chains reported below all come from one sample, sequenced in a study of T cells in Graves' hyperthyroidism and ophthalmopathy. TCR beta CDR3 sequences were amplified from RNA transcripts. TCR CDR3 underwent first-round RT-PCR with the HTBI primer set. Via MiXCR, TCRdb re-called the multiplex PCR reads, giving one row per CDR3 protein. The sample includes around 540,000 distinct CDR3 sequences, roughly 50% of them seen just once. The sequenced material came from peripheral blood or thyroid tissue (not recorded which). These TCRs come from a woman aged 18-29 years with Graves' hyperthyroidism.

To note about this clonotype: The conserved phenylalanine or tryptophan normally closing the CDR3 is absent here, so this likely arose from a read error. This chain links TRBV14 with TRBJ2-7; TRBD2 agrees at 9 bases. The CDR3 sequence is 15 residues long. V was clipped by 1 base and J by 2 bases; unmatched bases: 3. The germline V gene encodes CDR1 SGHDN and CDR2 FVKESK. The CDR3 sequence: CASSQGSGGTYEQYS. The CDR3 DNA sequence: TGTGCCAGCAGCCAAGGTAGCGGGGGCACCTACGAGCAGTACTCC.

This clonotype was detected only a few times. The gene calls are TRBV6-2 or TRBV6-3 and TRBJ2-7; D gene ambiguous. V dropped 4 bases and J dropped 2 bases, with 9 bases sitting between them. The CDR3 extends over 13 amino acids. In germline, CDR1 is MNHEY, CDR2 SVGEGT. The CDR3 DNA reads TGTGCCAGCAGTTTCCAGCGAGCCTACGAGCAGTACTTC. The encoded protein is CASSFQRAYEQYF.

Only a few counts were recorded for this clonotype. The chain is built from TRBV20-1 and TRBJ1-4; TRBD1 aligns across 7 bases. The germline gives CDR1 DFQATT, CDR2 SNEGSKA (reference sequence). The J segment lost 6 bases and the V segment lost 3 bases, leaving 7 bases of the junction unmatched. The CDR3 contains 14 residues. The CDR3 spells CSARKGAKDEKLFF. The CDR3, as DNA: TGCAGTGCTAGGAAGGGGGCGAAGGATGAAAAACTGTTTTTT.

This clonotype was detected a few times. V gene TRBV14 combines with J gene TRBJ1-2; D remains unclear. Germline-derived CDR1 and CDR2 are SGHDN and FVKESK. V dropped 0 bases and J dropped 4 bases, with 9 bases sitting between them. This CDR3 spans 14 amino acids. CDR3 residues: CASSQDNEFYGYTF. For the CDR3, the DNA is TGTGCCAGCAGCCAAGACAACGAATTCTATGGCTACACCTTC.

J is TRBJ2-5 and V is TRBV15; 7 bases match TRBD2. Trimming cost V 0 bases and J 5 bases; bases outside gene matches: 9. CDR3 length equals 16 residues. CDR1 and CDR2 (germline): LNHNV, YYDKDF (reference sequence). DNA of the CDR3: TGTGCCACCAGCAGAGAGCAGCGCGGGAGAGGCGAGACCCAGTACTTC. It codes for CATSREQRGRGETQYF.

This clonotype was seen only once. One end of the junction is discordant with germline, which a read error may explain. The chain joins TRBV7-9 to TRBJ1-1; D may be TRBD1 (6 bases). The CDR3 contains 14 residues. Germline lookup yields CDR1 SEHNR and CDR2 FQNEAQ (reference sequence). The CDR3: CASSPYREIPEAFF. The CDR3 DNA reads TGCGCCAGCAGCCCTTACAGGGAGATACCTGAAGCTTTCTTT.

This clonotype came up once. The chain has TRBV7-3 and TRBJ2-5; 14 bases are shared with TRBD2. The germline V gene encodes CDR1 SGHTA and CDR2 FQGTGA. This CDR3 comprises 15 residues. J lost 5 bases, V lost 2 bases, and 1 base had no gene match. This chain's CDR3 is CASSLGTSGSETQYF. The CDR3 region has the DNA TGTGCCAGCAGCTTAGGGACTAGCGGGAGTGAGACCCAGTACTTC. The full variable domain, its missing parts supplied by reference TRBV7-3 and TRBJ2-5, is GAGVSQTPSNKVTEKGKYVELRCDPISGHTALYWYRQSLGQGPEFLIYFQGTGAADDSGLPNDRFFAVRPEGSVSTLKIQRTERGDSAVYLCASSLGTSGSETQYFGPGTRLLVL.

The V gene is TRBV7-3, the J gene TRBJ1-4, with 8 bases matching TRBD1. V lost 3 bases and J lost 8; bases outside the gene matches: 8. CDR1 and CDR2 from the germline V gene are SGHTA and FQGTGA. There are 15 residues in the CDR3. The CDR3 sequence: CASSLTGAGVEKLFF. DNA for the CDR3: TGTGCCAGCAGCTTGACAGGGGCAGGGGTCGAAAAACTGTTTTTT.

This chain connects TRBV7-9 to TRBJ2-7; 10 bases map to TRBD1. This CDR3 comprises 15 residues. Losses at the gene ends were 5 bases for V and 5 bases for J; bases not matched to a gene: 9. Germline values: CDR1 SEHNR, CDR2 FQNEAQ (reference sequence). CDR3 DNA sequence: TGTGCCAGCAGCATCCGGGACAGGGGTTTCCACGAGCAGTACTTC. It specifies CASSIRDRGFHEQYF.

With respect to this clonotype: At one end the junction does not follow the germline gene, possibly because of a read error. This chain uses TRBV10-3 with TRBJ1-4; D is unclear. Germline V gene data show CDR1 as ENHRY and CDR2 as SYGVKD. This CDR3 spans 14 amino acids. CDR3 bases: TGTGCCATCAGTGAGTCGTCGGATGATGAAAAACTGCTTTTT. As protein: CAISESSDDEKLLF.

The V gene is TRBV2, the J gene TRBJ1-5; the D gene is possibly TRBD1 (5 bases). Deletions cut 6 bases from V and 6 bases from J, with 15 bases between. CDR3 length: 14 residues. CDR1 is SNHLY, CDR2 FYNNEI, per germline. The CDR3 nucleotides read TGTGCCAGCAGCCAAGATCAGGGATTTCAGCCCCAGCATTTT. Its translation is CASSQDQGFQPQHF.

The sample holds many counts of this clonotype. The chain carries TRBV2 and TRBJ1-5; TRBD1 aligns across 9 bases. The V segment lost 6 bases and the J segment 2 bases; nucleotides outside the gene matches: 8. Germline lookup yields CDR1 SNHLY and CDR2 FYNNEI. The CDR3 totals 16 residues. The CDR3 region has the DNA TGTGCCAGCAGAACCGCACAGGGGGCGCGCAATCAGCCCCAGCATTTT. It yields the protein CASRTAQGARNQPQHF.

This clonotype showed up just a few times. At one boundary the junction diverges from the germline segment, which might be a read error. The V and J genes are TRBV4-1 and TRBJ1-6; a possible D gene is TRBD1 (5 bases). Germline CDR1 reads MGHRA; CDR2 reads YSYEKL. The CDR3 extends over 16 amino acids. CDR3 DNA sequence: TGTGCCAGCTCACCCCCAGGGAGTACACTAACTTCACCCCTCCACTTT. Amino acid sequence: CASSPPGSTLTSPLHF.

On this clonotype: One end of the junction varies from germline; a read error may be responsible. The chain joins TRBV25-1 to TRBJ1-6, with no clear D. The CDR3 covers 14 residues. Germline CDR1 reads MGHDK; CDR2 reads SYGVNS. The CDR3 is CASSQGWEEPPLHF. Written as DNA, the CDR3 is TGCGCCAGCAGCCAAGGGTGGGAGGAGCCACCCCTCCACTTT.

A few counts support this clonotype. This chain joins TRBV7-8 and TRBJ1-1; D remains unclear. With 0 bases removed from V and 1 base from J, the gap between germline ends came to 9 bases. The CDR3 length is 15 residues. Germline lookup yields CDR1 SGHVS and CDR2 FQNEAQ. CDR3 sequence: CASSLARTGNTEAFF. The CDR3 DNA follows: TGTGCCAGCAGCTTAGCCCGGACGGGGAACACTGAAGCTTTCTTT. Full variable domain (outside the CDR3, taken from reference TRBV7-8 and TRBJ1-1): GAGVSQSPRYKVAKRGQDVALRCDPISGHVSLFWYQQALGQGPEFLTYFQNEAQLDKSGLPSDRFFAERPEGSVSTLKIQRTQQEDSAVYLCASSLARTGNTEAFFGQGTRLTVV.

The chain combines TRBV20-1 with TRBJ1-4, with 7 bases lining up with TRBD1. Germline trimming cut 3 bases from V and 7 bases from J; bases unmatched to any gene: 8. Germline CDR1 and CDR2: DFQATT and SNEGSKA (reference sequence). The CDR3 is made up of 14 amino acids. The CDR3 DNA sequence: TGCAGTGCTAGGCACAGGGGAGGGGGTGAAAAACTGTTTTTT. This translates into CSARHRGGGEKLFF.

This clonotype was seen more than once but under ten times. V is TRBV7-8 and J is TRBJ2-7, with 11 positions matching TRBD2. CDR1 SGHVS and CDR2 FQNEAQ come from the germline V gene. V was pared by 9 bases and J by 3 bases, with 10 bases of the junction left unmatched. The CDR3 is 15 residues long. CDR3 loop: CASSHGTSGNYEQYF. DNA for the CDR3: TGTGCCAGTAGCCACGGGACTAGCGGAAACTACGAGCAGTACTTC. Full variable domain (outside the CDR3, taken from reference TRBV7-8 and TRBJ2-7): GAGVSQSPRYKVAKRGQDVALRCDPISGHVSLFWYQQALGQGPEFLTYFQNEAQLDKSGLPSDRFFAERPEGSVSTLKIQRTQQEDSAVYLCASSHGTSGNYEQYFGPGTRLTVT.

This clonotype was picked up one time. In DNA, the CDR3 is TGTGCCACCAGCAGAGGGACAGGGAATTCACCCCTCCACTTT. This encodes CATSRGTGNSPLHF. This chain connects TRBV15 to TRBJ1-6; 8 nucleotides line up with TRBD1. V was pared by 1 base and J by 7 bases, with 0 bases of the junction left unmatched. Germline values: CDR1 LNHNV, CDR2 YYDKDF (reference sequence). The CDR3 extends over 14 amino acids.

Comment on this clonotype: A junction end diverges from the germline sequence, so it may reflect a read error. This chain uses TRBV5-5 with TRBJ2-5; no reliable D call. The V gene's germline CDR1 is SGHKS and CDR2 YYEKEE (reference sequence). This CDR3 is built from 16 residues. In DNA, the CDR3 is TGCGCCAGCAGCTTGTTTGGCCAAACCGTCCAAGAGACCCAGTACTTC. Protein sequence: CASSLFGQTVQETQYF.

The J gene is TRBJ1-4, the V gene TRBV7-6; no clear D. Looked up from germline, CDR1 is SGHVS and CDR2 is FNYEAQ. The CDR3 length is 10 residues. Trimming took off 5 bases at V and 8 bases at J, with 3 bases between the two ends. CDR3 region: CASSQEKLFF. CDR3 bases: TGTGCCAGCAGCCAGGAAAAACTGTTTTTT.

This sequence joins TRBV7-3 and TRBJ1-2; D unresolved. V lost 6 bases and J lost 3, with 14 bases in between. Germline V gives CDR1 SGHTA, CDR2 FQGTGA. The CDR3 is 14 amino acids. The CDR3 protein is CASSFSLRDYGYTF. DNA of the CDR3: TGTGCCAGCAGTTTCTCTTTAAGGGACTATGGCTACACCTTC.

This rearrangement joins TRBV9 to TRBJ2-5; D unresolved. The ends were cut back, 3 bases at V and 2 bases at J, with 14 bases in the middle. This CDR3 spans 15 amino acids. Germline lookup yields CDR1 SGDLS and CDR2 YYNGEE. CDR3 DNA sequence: TGTGCCAGCAGCGCAGACCCGGACGTACAAGAGACCCAGTACTTC. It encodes CASSADPDVQETQYF.